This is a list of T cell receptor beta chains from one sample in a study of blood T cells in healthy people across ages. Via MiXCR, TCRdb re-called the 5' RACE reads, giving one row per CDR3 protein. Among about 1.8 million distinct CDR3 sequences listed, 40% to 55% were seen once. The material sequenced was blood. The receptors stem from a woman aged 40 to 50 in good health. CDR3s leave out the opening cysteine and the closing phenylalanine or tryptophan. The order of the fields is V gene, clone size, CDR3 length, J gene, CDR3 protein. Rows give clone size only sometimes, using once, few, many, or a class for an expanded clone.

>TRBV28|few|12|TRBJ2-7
ASSPGSHSYEQY
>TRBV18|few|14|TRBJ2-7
ASSLKSGQGTYEQY
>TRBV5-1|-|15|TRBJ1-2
ASSLPPGTAGAYGYT
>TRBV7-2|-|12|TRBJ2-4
ASSSLAGGNIQY
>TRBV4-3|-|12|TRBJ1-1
ASSQDRGEAEAF
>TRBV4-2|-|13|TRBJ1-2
ASSQTTAANYGYT
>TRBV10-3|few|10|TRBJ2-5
AISEGWETQY
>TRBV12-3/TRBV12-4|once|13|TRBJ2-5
ASSLPAQVINEQY
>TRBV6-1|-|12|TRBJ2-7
ASSLEDGPYEQY
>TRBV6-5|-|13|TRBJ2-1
ASSPAGVGHNEQF
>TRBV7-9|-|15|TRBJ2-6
ASSPGDEVRGANVLT
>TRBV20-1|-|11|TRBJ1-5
SAGGQINQPQH
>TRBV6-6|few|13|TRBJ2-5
ASRTLAGGLETQY
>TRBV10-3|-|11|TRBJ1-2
AIAGRANYGYT
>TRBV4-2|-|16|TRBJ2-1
ASSHPTSGDYGLNEQF
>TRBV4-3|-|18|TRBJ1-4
ASSRVMGTGGALGAEKLF